These T cell receptor beta chains were read from a single sample in a study of blood T cell repertoires in COVID-19. The repertoire was sequenced with immunoSEQ multiplex PCR; TCRdb's copy has only in-frame clones and lacks some. The sample includes more than 70,000 clones, 90% seen only once; the top ten take 4.5% to 5.5%. The sequencing sample was made of peripheral blood. The receptors derive from a woman aged 18 to 35 with acute or convalescent COVID-19. The CDR3 runs from the conserved cysteine through the conserved F or W. Each record gives: V gene, D gene, J gene, CDR3 protein, CDR3 DNA. D genes are given only for firm matches.

>TRBV30|NA|TRBJ1-1
CAWRPGPRDKGPVFF
TGTGCCTGGAGGCCCGGACCCCGGGACAAAGGGCCGGTTTTCTTT
>TRBV6-5|NA|TRBJ2-3
CASGQQGVNQYF
TGTGCCAGCGGACAACAGGGTGTCAATCAGTATTTT
>TRBV10-2|NA|TRBJ2-1
CASSEWRDSSYNEQFF
TGCGCCAGCAGTGAGTGGCGGGATAGCTCCTACAATGAGCAGTTCTTC
>TRBV28|NA|TRBJ1-1
CASSSWGGVEAFF
TGTGCCAGCAGTTCCTGGGGGGGCGTCGAAGCTTTCTTT
>TRBV18|TRBD2|TRBJ2-7
CASSKTSGSGEEQYF
TGTGCCAGCTCCAAAACTAGCGGGAGCGGAGAAGAGCAGTACTTC
>TRBV30|NA|TRBJ1-6
CAWTRGSRLPNNSPLHF
TGTGCCTGGACCCGAGGGTCGCGGTTACCAAATAATTCACCCCTCCACTTT
>TRBV7-2|TRBD1|TRBJ1-2
CASSRQDRGRGTYGYTF
TGTGCCAGCAGCCGGCAAGACAGGGGGCGGGGGACTTATGGCTACACCTTC
>TRBV5-5|NA|TRBJ1-5
CASSWGTNQPQHF
TGTGCCAGCAGCTGGGGGACAAATCAGCCCCAGCATTTT
>TRBV29-1|TRBD2|TRBJ2-1
CSVEGTSGIYNEQFF
TGCAGCGTTGAAGGTACTAGCGGGATCTACAATGAGCAGTTCTTC
>TRBV29-1|TRBD2|TRBJ2-1
CSFGTGGTYNEQFF
TGCAGCTTTGGGACGGGGGGAACCTACAATGAGCAGTTCTTC